Given below is one TCR beta chain in context. As yet, its antigen is unknown. These data are taken from a study of cytomegalovirus exposure and HLA in healthy donors. Study-wide results and limits: Accounts indicate the classifier identified cytomegalovirus status with strong specificity and sensitivity. Associated with HLA alleles at 0.05 false discovery rate in a later analysis were around 17,000 TCR beta sequences. Later analysis demonstrated an association between a missense DCLRE1C variant and TCR beta V- and J-gene trimming.

Germline V gene data show CDR1 as MDHEN and CDR2 as SYDVKM. V was shortened by 5 bases and J by 1 base, with 14 bases between the two germline ends. There are 15 residues in the CDR3. The PCR was carried out with 60 Vbeta primers and 13 Jbeta primers. Sequencing used immunoSEQ multiplex PCR; TCRdb keeps in-frame clones, though not all of them. The sample contains over 200,000 clones, around 85% of which appear only once. The origin of this receptor is a human donor in good health. The chain joins TRBV28 to TRBJ1-1; tentative D call: TRBD1 (5 bases). Sequencing was carried out using PBMCs. The CDR3 protein is CASSLMLGGNTEAFF. DNA for the CDR3: TGTGCCAGCAGTCTTATGCTCGGGGGGAACACTGAAGCTTTCTTT.